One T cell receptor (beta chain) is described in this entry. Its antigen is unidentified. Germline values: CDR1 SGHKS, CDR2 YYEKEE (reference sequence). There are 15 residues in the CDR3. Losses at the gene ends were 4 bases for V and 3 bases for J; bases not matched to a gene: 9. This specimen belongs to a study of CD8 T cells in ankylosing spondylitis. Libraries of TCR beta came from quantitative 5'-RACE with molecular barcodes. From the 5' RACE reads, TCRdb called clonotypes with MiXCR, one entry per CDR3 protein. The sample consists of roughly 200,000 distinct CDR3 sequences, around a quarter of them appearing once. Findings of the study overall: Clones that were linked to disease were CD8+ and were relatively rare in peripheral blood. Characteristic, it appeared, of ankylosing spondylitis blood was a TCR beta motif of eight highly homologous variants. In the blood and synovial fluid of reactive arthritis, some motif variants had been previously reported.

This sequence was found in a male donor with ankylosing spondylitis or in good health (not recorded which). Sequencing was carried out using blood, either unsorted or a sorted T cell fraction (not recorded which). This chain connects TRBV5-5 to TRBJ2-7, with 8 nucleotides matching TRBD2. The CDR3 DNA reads TGTGCCAGCAGCCAAAGAGTAAGCGGGAGCTACGAGCAGTACTTC. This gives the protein CASSQRVSGSYEQYF.